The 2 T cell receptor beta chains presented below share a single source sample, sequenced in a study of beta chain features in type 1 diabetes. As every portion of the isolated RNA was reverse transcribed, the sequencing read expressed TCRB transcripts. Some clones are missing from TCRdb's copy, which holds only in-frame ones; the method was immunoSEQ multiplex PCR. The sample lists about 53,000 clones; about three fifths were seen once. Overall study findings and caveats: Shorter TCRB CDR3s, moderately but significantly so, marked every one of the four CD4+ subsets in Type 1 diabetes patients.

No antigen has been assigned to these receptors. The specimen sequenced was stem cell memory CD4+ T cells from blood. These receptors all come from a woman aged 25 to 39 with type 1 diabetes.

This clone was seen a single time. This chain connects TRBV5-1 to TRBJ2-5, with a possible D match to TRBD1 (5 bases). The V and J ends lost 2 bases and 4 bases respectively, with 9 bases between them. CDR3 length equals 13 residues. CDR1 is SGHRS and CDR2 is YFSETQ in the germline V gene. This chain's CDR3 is CASSFAGLETQYF. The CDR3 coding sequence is TGCGCCAGCAGCTTTGCAGGGTTAGAGACCCAGTACTTC.

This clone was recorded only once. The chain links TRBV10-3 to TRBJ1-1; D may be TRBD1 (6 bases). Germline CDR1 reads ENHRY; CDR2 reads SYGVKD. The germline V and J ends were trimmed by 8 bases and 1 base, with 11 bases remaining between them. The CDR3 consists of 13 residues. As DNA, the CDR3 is TGTGCCATCCTTGGACAGCCGAACACTGAAGCTTTCTTT. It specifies CAILGQPNTEAFF.